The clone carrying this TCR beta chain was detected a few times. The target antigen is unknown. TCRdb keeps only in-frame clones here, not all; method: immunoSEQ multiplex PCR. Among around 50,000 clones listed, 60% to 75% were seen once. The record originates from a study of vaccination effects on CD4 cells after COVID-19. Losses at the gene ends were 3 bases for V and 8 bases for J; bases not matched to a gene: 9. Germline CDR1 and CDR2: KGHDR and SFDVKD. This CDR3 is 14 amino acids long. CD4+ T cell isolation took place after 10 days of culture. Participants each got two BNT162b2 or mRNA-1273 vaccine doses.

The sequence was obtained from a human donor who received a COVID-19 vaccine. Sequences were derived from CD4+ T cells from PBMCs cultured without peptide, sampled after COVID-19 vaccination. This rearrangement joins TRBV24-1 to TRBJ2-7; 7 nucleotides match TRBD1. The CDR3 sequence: CATSDDGEQGKQYF. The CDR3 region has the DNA TGTGCCACCAGTGATGACGGTGAACAGGGGAAGCAGTACTTC.